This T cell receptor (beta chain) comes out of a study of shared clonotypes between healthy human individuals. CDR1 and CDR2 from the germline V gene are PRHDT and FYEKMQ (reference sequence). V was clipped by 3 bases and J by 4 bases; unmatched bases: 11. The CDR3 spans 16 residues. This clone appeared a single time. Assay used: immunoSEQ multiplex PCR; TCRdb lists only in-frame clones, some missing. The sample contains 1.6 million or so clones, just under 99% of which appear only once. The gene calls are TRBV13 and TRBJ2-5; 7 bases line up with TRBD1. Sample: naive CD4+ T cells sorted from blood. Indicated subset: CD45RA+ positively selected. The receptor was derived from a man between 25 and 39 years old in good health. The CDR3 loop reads CASSFFRDSSIETQYF. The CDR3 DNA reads TGTGCCAGCAGCTTTTTCCGGGACAGTTCAATAGAGACCCAGTACTTC.